A selection of T cell receptor beta chains follows, all from one sample in a study of blood T cells in healthy people across ages. MiXCR, run by TCRdb on the 5' RACE reads, gives a single entry per CDR3 protein. The repertoire holds more than 1.4 million distinct CDR3 sequences, with around 39% as singletons. Sequenced input: blood. These receptors were obtained from a woman under 30 in good health. CDR3s include the opening cysteine and the closing phenylalanine or tryptophan. A D gene is named only where the DNA matches it firmly. Some rows mark clone size as missing; the rest say once, few, many or name a class of expanded clone.

>TRBV20-1|TRBJ2-6|.|.
CSASVSGANVLTF
TGCAGTGCTAGTGTCTCTGGGGCCAACGTCCTGACTTTC
>TRBV27|TRBJ2-7|few|.
CATGLSYEQYF
TGTGCCACCGGTTTGAGCTACGAGCAGTACTTC
>TRBV5-1|TRBJ2-5|.|.
CASSFSGQQETQYF
TGCGCCAGCAGCTTCTCAGGACAGCAAGAGACCCAGTACTTC
>TRBV5-1|TRBJ2-7|.|.
CTSRQVSGSYEQYF
TGCACCAGCAGACAGGTCTCGGGCTCCTACGAGCAGTACTTC
>TRBV20-1|TRBJ1-1|.|.
CSAREVQGGAFF
TGCAGTGCTAGAGAGGTACAAGGTGGCGCTTTCTTT
>TRBV2|TRBJ2-4|.|TRBD1
CAGDTGTGKNIQYF
TGTGCCGGGGACACCGGGACAGGGAAAAACATTCAGTACTTC
>TRBV12-3/TRBV12-4|TRBJ2-1|.|.
CASSRTRSYNEQFF
TGTGCCAGCAGTCGCACCCGCTCATACAATGAGCAGTTCTTC
>TRBV29-1|TRBJ2-7|many|.
CSVARGFYEQYF
TGCAGCGTTGCCAGGGGATTCTACGAGCAGTACTTC
>TRBV3-1|TRBJ2-3|.|.
CASSPHADTQYF
TGTGCCAGCAGCCCCCACGCGGATACGCAGTATTTT
>TRBV20-1|TRBJ2-1|.|TRBD2
CSAGPAGLPFF
TGCAGTGCCGGACCAGCGGGGCTCCCGTTCTTC
>TRBV7-9|TRBJ2-6|.|.
CASMEGPSSGANVLTF
TGTGCCAGCATGGAAGGCCCGTCCTCTGGGGCCAACGTCCTGACTTTC
>TRBV12-3/TRBV12-4|TRBJ1-2|.|.
CASSPPDRPGGYTF
TGTGCCAGCAGTCCCCCGGACCGGCCGGGGGGCTACACCTTC
>TRBV5-1|TRBJ1-4|.|.
CASSFRAGDEKLFF
TGCGCCAGCAGCTTTAGGGCAGGGGATGAAAAACTGTTTTTT
>TRBV7-2|TRBJ2-5|.|.
CASSSDPRTQYF
TGTGCCAGCAGCTCGGACCCGAGGACCCAGTACTTC
>TRBV12-3/TRBV12-4|TRBJ1-2|many|TRBD1
CASRATGDYTF
TGTGCCAGCAGGGCGACAGGGGACTACACCTTC
>TRBV11-2|TRBJ2-1|.|.
CASSLESKVGGITYNEQFF
TGTGCCAGCAGCTTAGAGTCTAAAGTCGGCGGGATCACCTACAATGAGCAGTTCTTC
>TRBV4-1|TRBJ1-3|.|.
CASSQDWSGGSDTIYF
TGCGCCAGCAGCCAAGATTGGTCGGGGGGCTCGGACACCATATATTTT
>TRBV20-1|TRBJ2-3|.|.
CSARVLGDTQYF
TGCAGTGCTAGAGTCCTTGGAGATACGCAGTATTTT
>TRBV3-1|TRBJ2-7|few|.
CASVNQGGNEQYF
TGTGCCAGCGTCAACCAAGGGGGAAACGAGCAGTACTTC
>TRBV3-1|TRBJ2-7|few|TRBD2
CASSPDVGSGTSGQYF
TGTGCCAGCAGCCCCGACGTAGGTAGCGGGACTTCTGGGCAGTACTTC
>TRBV20-1|TRBJ1-1|many|.
CSAARGAVTEAFF
TGCAGTGCGGCCCGGGGGGCGGTCACTGAAGCTTTCTTT
>TRBV15|TRBJ2-1|once|.
CATSRGGLAAYEQFF
TGTGCCACCAGCAGAGGTGGACTGGCGGCCTACGAGCAGTTCTTC
>TRBV15|TRBJ2-5|.|.
CATSEDRDWKAEQYF
TGTGCCACCAGCGAAGACAGGGACTGGAAAGCTGAGCAGTACTTC
>TRBV5-1|TRBJ1-2|.|TRBD1
CASSPQQGPRDGYTF
TGCGCCAGCAGCCCCCAACAGGGGCCCCGGGATGGCTACACCTTC
>TRBV20-1|TRBJ1-6|few|.
CSAWGRGNSPLHF
TGCAGTGCTTGGGGGCGCGGTAATTCACCCCTCCACTTT
>TRBV20-1|TRBJ2-5|few|.
CSARWDSKEETQYF
TGCAGTGCTCGGTGGGACTCGAAGGAAGAGACCCAGTACTTC
>TRBV30|TRBJ1-2|.|TRBD1
CAWSPGDRDYYGYTF
TGTGCCTGGAGTCCGGGGGACAGGGACTACTATGGCTACACCTTC
>TRBV6-1|TRBJ1-5|.|.
CASSEHEVQPQHF
TGTGCCAGCAGTGAACACGAAGTGCAGCCCCAGCATTTT
>TRBV9|TRBJ1-6|.|.
CASSVGQGQAPLHF
TGTGCCAGCAGCGTAGGCCAGGGGCAGGCACCCCTCCACTTT
>TRBV10-3|TRBJ2-5|many|.
CAISESGRGVEETQYF
TGTGCCATCAGTGAGTCAGGCAGGGGGGTCGAGGAGACCCAGTACTTC
>TRBV5-1|TRBJ2-7|few|.
CASSKYGTPTSYEQYF
TGCGCCAGCAGCAAATACGGGACTCCCACTTCCTACGAGCAGTACTTC
>TRBV20-1|TRBJ2-5|.|.
CSAVDLQETQYF
TGCAGTGCTGTCGACTTGCAAGAGACCCAGTACTTC
>TRBV10-3|TRBJ1-1|.|.
CAISELGGGGTEAFF
TGTGCCATCAGTGAATTGGGGGGCGGCGGCACTGAAGCTTTCTTT
>TRBV14|TRBJ1-6|.|.
CASSPRRGGRYNSPLHF
TGTGCCAGCAGCCCTCGAAGGGGGGGACGGTATAATTCACCCCTCCACTTT
>TRBV20-1|TRBJ1-5|.|.
CSALDGPEPQHF
TGCAGTGCTCTGGACGGTCCGGAGCCCCAGCATTTT
>TRBV7-7|TRBJ2-1|.|TRBD1
CASSLGQLFDEQFF
TGTGCTAGCAGTTTGGGACAGCTATTCGATGAGCAGTTCTTC
>TRBV20-1|TRBJ1-6|.|TRBD1
CSASDGLRTGGEGIKPLHF
TGCAGTGCTAGTGATGGGTTACGTACAGGGGGAGAAGGGATTAAACCCCTCCACTTT
>TRBV28|TRBJ1-5|.|.
CASSLSILSNQPQHF
TGTGCCAGCAGCCTCAGCATCCTTAGCAATCAGCCCCAGCATTTT
>TRBV12-3/TRBV12-4|TRBJ2-1|.|.
CASAIPGGPFVSYNEQFF
TGTGCCAGTGCCATCCCCGGGGGGCCGTTTGTGTCCTACAATGAGCAGTTCTTC
>TRBV20-1|TRBJ2-1|.|TRBD2
CSASGGAAGNEQFF
TGCAGTGCTAGCGGGGGGGCTGCGGGGAATGAGCAGTTCTTC
>TRBV5-1|TRBJ1-1|.|.
CASSLARGVAEAFF
TGCGCCAGCAGCTTGGCCCGGGGGGTTGCTGAAGCTTTCTTT